The 22 T cell receptor beta chains in this list originate from one sample, sequenced in a study of Graves' ophthalmopathy and Graves' hyperthyroidism. RNA transcripts were the template, and TCR beta CDR3 regions were amplified from them. In the first round, RT-PCR was carried out with HTBI primers, and a multiplex PCR formed the second round. TCRdb redid the calling of the multiplex PCR reads with MiXCR, one entry per CDR3 protein. This sample has about 600,000 distinct CDR3 sequences, with 39% found just once. The sequencing sample was made of peripheral blood or thyroid tissue (not recorded which). The receptors were sampled from an adult man with Graves' hyperthyroidism.

The V and J genes are TRBV10-3 and TRBJ2-3; 7 positions agree with TRBD1. Looked up from germline, CDR1 is ENHRY and CDR2 is SYGVKD. The CDR3 extends over 15 amino acids. Trimming removed 4 bases from V and 6 bases from J; junction bases left unmatched: 10. This chain's CDR3 is CAISGPGQSRDTQYF. The DNA for the CDR3 is TGTGCCATCAGTGGGCCGGGACAGTCAAGGGATACGCAGTATTTT.

The chain recombines TRBV7-9 with TRBJ1-1; D ambiguous. Germline CDR1 SEHNR, CDR2 FQNEAQ (reference sequence). The CDR3 is 16 amino acids. Between the trimmed V and J ends, which lost 5 bases and 0 bases, there was a span of 16 bases. CDR3 region: CASSPDAGQLNTEAFF. In nucleotides, the CDR3 is TGTGCCAGCAGCCCAGACGCCGGGCAGCTGAACACTGAAGCTTTCTTT.

This clonotype has just a few counts. The rearrangement links TRBV7-9 to TRBJ2-3, with unresolved D. The CDR3 is made up of 11 amino acids. The V end was cut by 3 bases, the J end by 6 bases, with 4 bases between. Germline values: CDR1 SEHNR, CDR2 FQNEAQ (reference sequence). In nucleotides, the CDR3 is TGTGCCAGCAGCTTCCCCGATACGCAGTATTTT. Translating it yields CASSFPDTQYF.

This sequence joins TRBV24-1 and TRBJ1-1, with D tentatively TRBD1 (5 bases). V was clipped by 8 bases and J by 7 bases, with 16 bases between them. The CDR3 sequence is 13 residues long. Germline CDR1 and CDR2: KGHDR and SFDVKD. CDR3 bases: TGTGCCACCATGACGAGGGACCGAAATGAAGCTTTCTTT. This sequence encodes CATMTRDRNEAFF.

In its sample, this clonotype was seen many times. The chain carries TRBV20-1 and TRBJ1-6; TRBD1 is a possible D gene (5 bases). Germline V gene sequence: CDR1 DFQATT, CDR2 SNEGSKA (reference sequence). The CDR3 runs 14 residues. Trimming stripped 0 bases from V and 5 bases from J, with 8 bases between. The CDR3 DNA reads TGCAGTGCTAGAGAGGCAGGGAATAATTCACCCCTCCACTTT. It translates to CSAREAGNNSPLHF.

This sequence joins TRBV10-3 and TRBJ1-2; TRBD1 agrees at 7 bases. This CDR3 region has 14 residues. Germline trimming cut 10 bases from V and 6 bases from J; bases unmatched to any gene: 14. Germline values: CDR1 ENHRY, CDR2 SYGVKD. CDR3 bases: TGTGCCACCTCGAAGGGAACAGGGGTAAATGGCTACACCTTC. This codes for CATSKGTGVNGYTF.

The chain has TRBV3-1 and TRBJ1-1, with D possibly matching TRBD1 (6 bases). This CDR3 has 14 residues. Germline CDR1 is LGHDT and CDR2 is YNNKEL (reference sequence). V lost 1 base and J lost 3, with 9 bases in between. This CDR3 is CASSQVGGYTEAFF. For the CDR3, the DNA is TGTGCCAGCAGCCAAGTCGGGGGCTACACTGAAGCTTTCTTT. Drawing the rest from reference TRBV3-1 and TRBJ1-1, the complete variable domain is DTAVSQTPKYLVTQMGNDKSIKCEQNLGHDTMYWYKQDSKKFLKIMFSYNNKELIINETVPNRFSPKSPDKAHLNLHINSLELGDSAVYFCASSQVGGYTEAFFGQGTRLTVV.

As concerns this clonotype: A clone one base away is much larger, so this may be a read error. The chain carries TRBV6-2 or TRBV6-3 and TRBJ1-2, with no clear D. CDR1 and CDR2 from the germline V gene are MNHEY and SVGEGT. CDR3 length equals 13 residues. DNA for the CDR3: TGTGCCCGCAGCAGGACCTATAACTATGGCTACACCTTC. Protein: CARSRTYNYGYTF.

A few counts support this clonotype. The chain couples TRBV7-2 to TRBJ2-5; D is perhaps TRBD2 (6 bases). TRBJ2-1 explains the end of the DNA better; the J call may be wrong. CDR3 length equals 15 residues. CDR1 is SGHTA and CDR2 is FQGNSA in the germline V gene. CDR3 sequence reads: CASSLRLVFGGEQFF. In DNA, the CDR3 is TGTGCCAGCAGCTTACGACTAGTCTTTGGGGGTGAGCAGTTCTTC.

The chain has TRBV15 and TRBJ2-5, with no clear D. CDR1 is LNHNV, CDR2 YYDKDF, per germline (reference sequence). The CDR3 is 14 residues long. The ends were cut back, 4 bases at V and 9 bases at J, with 18 bases in the middle. The CDR3 loop is CATSTGRFNQPQYF. The CDR3 DNA follows: TGTGCCACCAGCACTGGACGGTTCAATCAGCCCCAGTACTTC.

In this sample, this clonotype turned up many times. This chain uses TRBV2 with TRBJ1-6; D ambiguous. V gave up 4 bases and J gave up 7 bases, with 20 bases separating them. The CDR3 covers 17 residues. Germline V gives CDR1 SNHLY, CDR2 FYNNEI. In nucleotides, the CDR3 is TGTGCCAGCAGTGGGAGAGTCATGCCAGGAACGAATTCACCCCTCCACTTT. This encodes CASSGRVMPGTNSPLHF. Combining the CDR3 with reference TRBV2 and TRBJ1-6 gives the whole variable domain EPEVTQTPSHQVTQMGQEVILRCVPISNHLYFYWYRQILGQKVEFLVSFYNNEISEKSEIFDDQFSVERPDGSNFTLKIRSTKLEDSAMYFCASSGRVMPGTNSPLHFGNGTRLTVT.

This clonotype was picked up many times. The genes are TRBV29-1 and TRBJ2-2; perhaps TRBD2 as D (5 bases). Germline CDR1 reads SQVTM; CDR2 reads ANQGSEA. The CDR3 spans 13 residues. The V gene lost 3 bases and the J gene lost 4 bases, with 9 bases spanning the gap. CDR3: CSVDLGSTGELFF. CDR3 coding DNA: TGCAGCGTTGATCTAGGGAGCACCGGGGAGCTGTTTTTT.

This clonotype appeared many times. CDR3 amino acids: CASGGREKYF. The CDR3 DNA reads TGTGCCAGCGGCGGGAGGGAAAAGTACTTC. The chain links TRBV9 to TRBJ2-7; 9 bases fit TRBD2. V lost 7 bases and J lost 11; bases outside the gene matches: 4. The CDR3 has 10 residues. Germline loops: CDR1 SGDLS, CDR2 YYNGEE. Using reference TRBV9 and TRBJ2-7 for the parts outside the CDR3, the full variable domain is DSGVTQTPKHLITATGQRVTLRCSPRSGDLSVYWYQQSLDQGLQFLIQYYNGEERAKGNILERFSAQQFPDLHSELNLSSLELGDSALYFCASGGREKYFGPGTRLTVT.

This clonotype was seen only a few times. This rearrangement joins TRBV6-1 to TRBJ1-5; maybe TRBD1 (5 bases). V was shortened by 0 bases and J by 1 base, with 25 bases between the two germline ends. The germline V gene has CDR1 MNHNS and CDR2 SASEGT. The CDR3 consists of 21 residues. CDR3 sequence (DNA): TGTGCCAGCAGTGAAGCAGGTATTTGGCGGACGAGCCGGGACAGCAATCAGCCCCAGCATTTT. This codes for CASSEAGIWRTSRDSNQPQHF.

The chain joins TRBV15 to TRBJ1-4; possibly TRBD1 for D (6 bases). Germline CDR1 reads LNHNV; CDR2 reads YYDKDF (reference sequence). Deletions cut 3 bases from V and 5 bases from J, with 10 bases between. The CDR3 loop spans 14 amino acids. The CDR3, as DNA: TGTGCCACCAGCAGCGGACAGCCGAATGAAAAACTGTTTTTT. Residues: CATSSGQPNEKLFF.

This clonotype has just a few counts. The chain combines TRBV15 with TRBJ2-2; D not certain. Trimming cost V 0 bases and J 1 base, with 3 bases left between them. Germline values: CDR1 LNHNV, CDR2 YYDKDF (reference sequence). This CDR3 has 14 residues. In DNA form, the CDR3 reads TGTGCCACCAGCAGAGATTGGAACACCGGGGAGCTGTTTTTT. Translation: CATSRDWNTGELFF.

This chain links TRBV12-3 or TRBV12-4 with TRBJ2-5; 7 positions match TRBD1. The J call may not be correct, given that the DNA end is closer to TRBJ2-1. The CDR3 is 15 amino acids. CDR3 nucleotides: TGTGCCAGCAGCCGTGGGACAGCCCTGATGAGTGAGCAGTTCTTC. Translated, it gives CASSRGTALMSEQFF.

Notes on this clonotype: A read error may be the cause here, since a much bigger clone is one base away. This rearrangement joins TRBV6-1 to TRBJ1-5; a weak D match, TRBD1 (6 bases). This CDR3 has 13 residues. The germline V gene encodes CDR1 MNHNS and CDR2 SASEGT. CDR3 region: CASQGSGNKPQHF. The CDR3 DNA is TGTGCCAGCCAGGGGTCGGGCAATAAGCCCCAGCATTTT.

The chain recombines TRBV13 with TRBJ2-7; D uncertain. This CDR3 has 14 amino acids. Germline CDR1 PRHDT, CDR2 FYEKMQ (reference sequence). Trimming removed 8 bases from V and 0 bases from J, with 14 bases in between. The CDR3 spells CASSPPPGSYEQYF. The CDR3 DNA reads TGTGCCAGCTCACCACCCCCGGGCTCCTACGAGCAGTACTTC.

In this sample, this clonotype turned up many times. V gene TRBV28 combines with J gene TRBJ1-1; D is undetermined. This CDR3 is built from 12 residues. CDR1 is MDHEN, CDR2 SYDVKM, per germline. The V and J ends lost 3 bases and 9 bases respectively, with 11 bases between them. CDR3 in DNA: TGTGCCAGCAGTTTCCAGGTGACCAAAGCTTTCTTT. Encoded protein: CASSFQVTKAFF.

The CDR3 DNA reads as TGTGCCAGCAGACGCACCTCCCAGGGTTACGGGGGTTCACCCCTCCACTTT. It codes for CASRRTSQGYGGSPLHF. The chain is built from TRBV3-1 and TRBJ1-6; D is possibly TRBD1 (5 bases). Germline loops: CDR1 LGHDT, CDR2 YNNKEL (reference sequence). The CDR3 sequence is 17 residues long. Trimming removed 6 bases from V and 9 bases from J, with 24 bases in between.

This clonotype was detected a few times. This sequence joins TRBV5-1 and TRBJ1-1; TRBD1 aligns across 7 bases. This CDR3 is 14 amino acids long. CDR1 and CDR2 from the germline V gene are SGHRS and YFSETQ. V gave up 4 bases and J gave up 4 bases; unmatched junction bases: 7. The CDR3 here is CASSPPTGATEAFF. CDR3 DNA: TGCGCCAGCAGCCCCCCTACAGGGGCCACTGAAGCTTTCTTT.